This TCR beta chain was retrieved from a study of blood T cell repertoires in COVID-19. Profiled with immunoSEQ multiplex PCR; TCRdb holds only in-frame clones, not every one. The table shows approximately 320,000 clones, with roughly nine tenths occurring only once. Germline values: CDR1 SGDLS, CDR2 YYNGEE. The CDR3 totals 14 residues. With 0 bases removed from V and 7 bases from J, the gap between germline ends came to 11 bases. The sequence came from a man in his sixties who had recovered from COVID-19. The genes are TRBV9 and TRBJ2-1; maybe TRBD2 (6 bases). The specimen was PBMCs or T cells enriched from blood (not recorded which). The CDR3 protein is CASSVVTGANEQFF. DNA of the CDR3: TGTGCCAGCAGCGTAGTGACGGGAGCAAATGAGCAGTTCTTC.